This T cell receptor beta chain stems from a study of cytomegalovirus exposure and HLA in healthy donors. Study background: An early data release held 80 million or so unique TCRs from HLA-typed donors. Study-level findings and limits: Earlier analysis yielded a pattern in which most TCR beta V segments were productive about 90% or about 30% of the time.

PCR amplification relied on 60 Vbeta primers (plus 13 Jbeta primers). Using immunoSEQ multiplex PCR, the repertoire was profiled, and TCRdb retains in-frame clones only, with some absent. This table holds about 190,000 clones, just under 80% found once. V was clipped by 3 bases and J by 6 bases, with 12 bases between them. Germline CDR1 and CDR2: SQVTM and ANQGSEA. The CDR3 contains 13 residues. Of note for this clone: Its antigen is still unknown.

The chain couples TRBV29-1 to TRBJ2-1, with D perhaps TRBD1 (6 bases). The TCR was taken from a woman aged 30 to 39 in good health and CMV-seropositive. The source material was PBMCs. Here the CDR3 reads CSVDEVGGNEQFF. CDR3 bases: TGCAGCGTTGATGAGGTAGGGGGCAATGAGCAGTTCTTC.